This paragraph covers one T cell receptor (beta chain) sequence. The antigen it binds to is not known. No much larger clonotype is one base removed from it; base qualities were not supplied. Genomic DNA extracted from blood, in amounts of about 220-500 ng, served as the starting material for amplifying TRB repertoires. These data are taken from a study of T and B cells in COVID-19 patients (dated by TCRdb to between 2020 and 2021). About the full investigation: In this study, adaptive immunity was profiled in COVID-19 patients who either had active infection or had recovered, using TRB and IGH repertoire sequencing of peripheral blood. A recovered cohort included more than 15 patients who provided about 20 samples, and most of these patients had mild to moderate COVID-19 treated on an outpatient basis. A median age of roughly 34 years was recorded in the recovered cohort versus about 70 years in the active-infection cohort. Critical illness requiring mechanical ventilation or ECMO was present in most of the 20 patients in the active-infection cohort. Of the approximately 22 patients in the active-infection cohort, around 17 had comorbidities associated with unfavorable COVID-19 outcome. The TCR and BCR sequence repository comprised fewer than 40 patients and about 70 time points, with over 7 million TCR sequences analysed. Two patients were included in both the recovered and active cohorts because samples were available from active disease and after recovery. For the repertoire analyses, the comparison was an age-matched reference group of approximately 39 healthy donors who were negative for COVID-19 antibodies. Up to about 10 follow-up blood samples were collected per patient, with some samples spanning different disease stages in the same individual.

The germline V gene provides CDR1 SQVTM and CDR2 ANQGSEA. Measured from the cysteine to the phenylalanine, the CDR3 is 13 residues long. Kept here is only the CDR3 DNA, which spans 39 bases and is read in frame from base 1. V trim: 3 bases; J trim: 4 bases; unmatched bases: 0. The sequencer was an Illumina MiSeq. Multiplex PCR with BIOMED2 TRB-A/B primer pools was used to amplify TRB rearrangements. Illumina-compatible adapters and 7-nucleotide sample barcodes were attached to the amplicons in two consecutive PCRs. All library PCRs used Phusion HS II polymerase. The amplicons were purified from gel with the NucleoSpin Gel and PCR Clean-up kit, measured on Qubit, and combined at 4 nM. The quality of the amplicon pool was checked on an Agilent 2100 Bioanalyzer prior to Illumina next-generation sequencing. Turning to the authors' computational methods: TRB rearrangements were annotated with MiXCR 3.0.8 using the default MiXCR reference library. Non-productive reads and sequences with fewer than 2 reads were removed, and each unique CDR3 nucleotide sequence was counted as one clone. R 3.5.1 was used to calculate clonality, diversity, richness and V-J gene usage. GLIPH2 was used to cluster TCRs by CDR3 similarity, and OLGA was used to calculate generation probabilities. GLIPH2 clusters were kept only when the clusters contained at least four unique TCR clonotypes present in at least three individuals. Through fastp at Q25 and MiXCR, TCRdb rebuilt clones from the public reads, retaining in-frame beta chains. Rows with one shared CDR3 protein collapse into an entry with the most common genes and DNA. The authors' filters were not applied to this entry. The sample table lists 20,000 to 30,000 distinct CDR3 sequences, about 31% of them with a count of one. 1.7% of the sample comes from the top ten.

The research as a whole found: Few blood samples were available from mildly ill patients while symptoms were present or from severe cases at early time points. The cohort was considered too small to assess HLA contributions to COVID-19 susceptibility or severity. TRB repertoires were found to be highly clonal in active COVID-19, whereas diversity and richness at recovery were found to rise above healthy donor levels. A total of some 2,000 exclusive TCR clusters, including 30 to 40 low-pGen clusters, were found in the recovered cohort. Specific T cell subsets (CD4+/Treg/CD8+) and sorted SARS-CoV-2-responsive or tetramer+ T cells had not yet been sequenced, and these experiments were ongoing. Strongly skewed TRBV/TRBJ gene usage was reported in patients with COVID-19. The reported TCR clusters were said to need prospective validation before any clinical use.

This clonotype originated in a human donor who had recovered from COVID-19. The specimen was blood. The chain uses TRBV29-1 and TRBJ1-2; 12 central bases correspond to TRBD1. The CDR3 region reads CSVEGQGAYGYTF. The nucleotide sequence reads as follows: TGCAGCGTTGAGGGACAGGGGGCCTATGGCTACACCTTC.